Each of the 24 T cell receptor beta chains below was sequenced from the same sample in a study of cytomegalovirus exposure and HLA in healthy donors (TCRdb year 2017). Receptor amplification or capture employed the immunoSEQ multiplex PCR assay. For the multiplex PCR, a mixture combining 60 forward primers for TCR Vbeta segments and 13 reverse primers for TCR Jbeta segments was used. TCRdb's version of the immuneACCESS table is confined to in-frame rearrangements and falls short of the full clone set. An unresolved V gene accounts for under half of the shortfall where checked; the remainder is of unknown origin. Here the sample has about 110,000 clones; about 70% occur a single time. 2.5% to 3.5% of the sample rests with the top ten. The sequenced sample consisted of PBMCs. These receptors originate from a female donor in good health and CMV-seronegative.

The V and J genes are TRBV5-5 and TRBJ2-1; D is perhaps TRBD1 (5 bases). V shed 1 base and J shed 7 bases, with 15 bases lying between them. The CDR3 is 15 amino acids. Germline V CDR1 and CDR2: SGHKS, YYEKEE (reference sequence). CDR3 residues: CASSLFDRVVNEQFF. DNA for the CDR3: TGTGCCAGCAGCTTGTTCGACAGAGTCGTGAATGAGCAGTTCTTC.

The chain carries TRBV19 and TRBJ1-4, with D tentatively TRBD1 (5 bases). V gave up 9 bases and J gave up 0 bases, with 11 bases separating them. This CDR3 spans 14 amino acids. CDR1 LNHDA and CDR2 SQIVND come from the germline V gene (reference sequence). CDR3 bases: TGTGCCAGCTCCACAGGAGCAACTAATGAAAAACTGTTTTTT. Residues: CASSTGATNEKLFF.

The chain uses TRBV7-2 and TRBJ1-2; possibly TRBD1 for D (6 bases). Germline values: CDR1 SGHTA, CDR2 FQGNSA. V lost 1 base, J lost 2 bases, and 14 bases lay in between. This CDR3 has 16 amino acids. In DNA form, the CDR3 reads TGTGCCAGCAGCTTAGACGTTAGGGGGTGGAACTATGGCTACACCTTC. Its protein is CASSLDVRGWNYGYTF.

For the CDR3, the DNA is TGTGCCAGCAGTGAACCACTTCCATACGAGCAGTACTTC. It encodes CASSEPLPYEQYF. This chain connects TRBV6-1 to TRBJ2-7, with D unresolved. Germline V gives CDR1 MNHNS, CDR2 SASEGT. There are 13 residues in the CDR3. Trimming removed 2 bases from V and 4 bases from J, with 9 bases in between.

V is TRBV4-3 and J is TRBJ2-5; D call uncertain. V lost 0 bases and J lost 2, with 10 bases in between. The length of the CDR3 is 15 residues. The germline gives CDR1 LGHNA, CDR2 YSLEER. CDR3 in DNA: TGCGCCAGCAGCCAAGATATGACACCGCAAGAGACCCAGTACTTC. It encodes CASSQDMTPQETQYF.

The chain is built from TRBV2 and TRBJ2-7, with D possibly matching TRBD2 (5 bases). Germline-derived CDR1 and CDR2 are SNHLY and FYNNEI. V was cut by 1 base and J by 4 bases, with 5 bases left in between. This CDR3 spans 12 amino acids. The CDR3 here is CASSEGGYEQYF. The CDR3 nucleotides read TGTGCCAGCAGTGAAGGAGGGTACGAGCAGTACTTC.

This clone came up many times. The V and J genes are TRBV19 and TRBJ1-1; D is possibly TRBD1 (6 bases). The CDR3 sequence is 15 residues long. Trimming pared 6 bases from V and 3 bases from J, leaving 17 bases between. Germline V gene sequence: CDR1 LNHDA, CDR2 SQIVND (reference sequence). This chain's CDR3 is CASREARGVDTEAFF. In nucleotides, the CDR3 is TGTGCCAGTAGGGAAGCCAGGGGCGTGGACACTGAAGCTTTCTTT. Filled out from reference TRBV19 and TRBJ1-1, the complete variable domain reads DGGITQSPKYLFRKEGQNVTLSCEQNLNHDAMYWYRQDPGQGLRLIYYSQIVNDFQKGDIAEGYSVSREKKESFPLTVTSAQKNPTAFYLCASREARGVDTEAFFGQGTRLTVV.

The chain recombines TRBV6-5 with TRBJ2-7, with D unresolved. V was cut by 2 bases and J by 5 bases, with 13 bases left in between. The CDR3 sequence is 14 residues long. Germline V gene sequence: CDR1 MNHEY, CDR2 SVGAGI. The CDR3 spells CASSYGASENEQYF. CDR3 DNA sequence: TGTGCCAGCAGTTACGGTGCCAGCGAAAACGAGCAGTACTTC.

The chain couples TRBV27 to TRBJ1-2; D call uncertain. The ends were cut back, 1 base at V and 6 bases at J, with 12 bases in the middle. Germline CDR1 and CDR2: MNHEY and SMNVEV (reference sequence). The CDR3 runs 14 residues. CDR3: CASSLFRGWDGYTF. The DNA for the CDR3 is TGTGCCAGCAGTTTATTTCGGGGATGGGATGGCTACACCTTC.

This rearrangement joins TRBV19 to TRBJ1-1; D is perhaps TRBD1 (6 bases). Germline V gene lookup returns CDR1 LNHDA and CDR2 SQIVND (reference sequence). Trimming pared 7 bases from V and 8 bases from J, leaving 14 bases between. CDR3 size: 12 residues. CDR3 sequence (DNA): TGTGCCAGTATATACAGGGAAAACGAAGCTTTCTTT. This gives the protein CASIYRENEAFF.

The chain recombines TRBV7-2 with TRBJ2-1; 13 positions match TRBD2. With 1 base clipped from V and 9 bases from J, the junction kept 12 bases outside the gene matches. The CDR3 is 18 amino acids. Germline CDR1 SGHTA, CDR2 FQGNSA. Written as DNA, the CDR3 is TGTGCCAGCAGCTTAGGGACTAGCGGGAGATACCCCTTCGGTGAGCAGTTCTTC. It translates to CASSLGTSGRYPFGEQFF.

In regard to this clone: Its ends do not fully match the called genes, so a read error is possible. V and J are TRBV4-3 and TRBJ2-5; TRBD1 matches at 11 bases. Germline-derived CDR1 and CDR2 are LGHNA and YSLEER. This CDR3 contains 14 residues. The CDR3: CASSQDRFPGQGDF. As DNA, the CDR3 is TGCGCCAGCAGCCAAGACCGATTTCCGGGACAGGGGGACTTC.

This clone came up a few times. This rearrangement joins TRBV1 to TRBJ2-5; the listed D gene, TRBD2, was not tested against the DNA. TRBV1 is a documented pseudogene. The CDR3 length is 18 residues. CDR3 sequence (DNA): TGCACCAGCAGCCAAGTCCTTGAATGGGCTAGCGGGAGGGAGACCCAGTACTTC. Protein product: CTSSQVLEWASGRETQYF.

The chain recombines TRBV15 with TRBJ2-1, with 7 bases matching TRBD2. This CDR3 is 18 amino acids long. V was pared by 0 bases and J by 3 bases, with 11 bases of the junction left unmatched. Germline assignment: CDR1 LNHNV and CDR2 YYDKDF (reference sequence). CDR3 in amino acids: CATSRDRTPSGIYNEQFF. CDR3 DNA: TGTGCCACCAGCAGAGACCGTACACCGAGCGGGATCTACAATGAGCAGTTCTTC. The full variable domain, in which reference TRBV15 and TRBJ2-1 provide the parts outside the CDR3, is DAMVIQNPRYQVTQFGKPVTLSCSQTLNHNVMYWYQQKSSQAPKLLFHYYDKDFNNEADTPDNFQSRRPNTSFCFLDIRSPGLGDTAMYLCATSRDRTPSGIYNEQFFGPGTRLTVL.

V usage is TRBV27 and J usage is TRBJ2-1; TRBD2 matches 11 bases. Germline V lookup: CDR1 MNHEY, CDR2 SMNVEV (reference sequence). The J segment lost 6 bases and the V segment lost 5 bases, leaving 6 bases of the junction unmatched. The CDR3 sequence is 15 residues long. CDR3 region: CASSPGTSGTNEQFF. In DNA form, the CDR3 reads TGTGCCAGCAGTCCCGGGACTAGCGGAACCAATGAGCAGTTCTTC.

The genes are TRBV28 and TRBJ1-5; TRBD1 agrees at 7 bases. Germline CDR1 and CDR2: MDHEN and SYDVKM. V lost 2 bases to trimming and J lost 0 bases; unmatched junction nucleotides: 7. This CDR3 has 17 residues. DNA of the CDR3: TGTGCCAGCAGTTTACTGGAGGGGGCCTTTAGCAATCAGCCCCAGCATTTT. It encodes CASSLLEGAFSNQPQHF.

The V call is TRBV5-1, the J call TRBJ2-3; D is possibly TRBD1 (5 bases). CDR3 length: 15 residues. Trimming stripped 0 bases from V and 6 bases from J, with 14 bases between. CDR1 and CDR2 (germline): SGHRS, YFSETQ. CDR3 protein: CASSLGQTSRDTQYF. The DNA for the CDR3 is TGCGCCAGCAGCTTGGGACAGACCTCCAGGGATACGCAGTATTTT.

The chain is built from TRBV7-9 and TRBJ2-7, with D possibly TRBD1 on 5 matching bases. Germline CDR1 and CDR2: SEHNR and FQNEAQ (reference sequence). CDR3 length: 12 residues. The V end was cut by 7 bases, the J end by 0 bases, with 7 bases between. The CDR3: CASKGSSYEQYF. CDR3 sequence (DNA): TGTGCCAGCAAGGGGTCCTCCTACGAGCAGTACTTC.

This clone has a single count. J is TRBJ1-4 and V is TRBV6-5, with TRBD1 matching 11 bases. From germline, CDR1 is MNHEY and CDR2 SVGAGI. This CDR3 has 16 amino acids. Germline trimming cut 0 bases from V and 6 bases from J; bases unmatched to any gene: 3. CDR3 protein: CASSYSRTGGDEKLFF. In nucleotides, the CDR3 is TGTGCCAGCAGTTACTCTAGGACAGGGGGCGATGAAAAACTGTTTTTT.

CDR3 bases: TGTGCCAGCAGTTTACGGGGACTTAACTATGGCTACACCTTC. This encodes CASSLRGLNYGYTF. The chain is built from TRBV28 and TRBJ1-2; TRBD1 is a possible D gene (5 bases). Looked up from germline, CDR1 is MDHEN and CDR2 is SYDVKM. This CDR3 has 14 amino acids. Between the trimmed V and J ends, which lost 2 bases and 1 base, there was a span of 8 bases.

CDR3 DNA: TGTGCCAGCAGTGCGGACAGGGGTGGGGCCAACGTCCTGACTTTC. This sequence encodes CASSADRGGANVLTF. The V and J genes are TRBV28 and TRBJ2-6, with 9 bases that match TRBD1. Per the germline V gene, CDR1 is MDHEN and CDR2 is SYDVKM. V shed 5 bases, J shed 3 bases, and the junction held 2 bases outside the gene matches. The CDR3 length is 15 residues.

A few counts support this clone. This CDR3 is CASSEETVVQTQYF. CDR3 nucleotide sequence: TGTGCCAGCAGCGAAGAAACGGTGGTGCAGACCCAGTACTTC. The gene calls are TRBV5-4 and TRBJ2-5; D not resolved. Germline loops: CDR1 SGHNT, CDR2 YYREEE (reference sequence). Trimming stripped 4 bases from V and 6 bases from J, with 16 bases between. The CDR3 length is 14 residues.

This chain joins TRBV29-1 and TRBJ2-1; 8 nucleotides align to TRBD1. J lost 4 bases, V lost 7 bases, and 6 bases had no gene match. The CDR3 is 13 residues long. CDR1 is SQVTM, CDR2 ANQGSEA, per germline. In DNA, the CDR3 is TGCAGCGCAGACAGGGGACTTTACAATGAGCAGTTCTTC. Residues: CSADRGLYNEQFF.

V gene TRBV7-2 combines with J gene TRBJ1-1; D is uncertain. Trimming took off 5 bases at V and 4 bases at J, with 17 bases between the two ends. CDR1 SGHTA and CDR2 FQGNSA come from the germline V gene. The CDR3 has 15 amino acids. DNA of the CDR3: TGTGCCAGCAGCCCGCGACTTGGCTCGGGCACTGAAGCTTTCTTT. This sequence encodes CASSPRLGSGTEAFF.